Given below is one TCR beta chain in context. Its antigen is as yet unknown. This sample is drawn from a study of T cell responses to AZD1222 COVID-19 vaccine. Whole-study results and caveats: Clonal diversity may have been underestimated in mostly white British donors. Elevations in Spike-specific TCR breadth and depth followed administration of two AZD1222 doses. Only a handful of people who got AZD1222 tested seropositive at baseline.

Timing groups of about 4 and about 12 weeks for second doses were pooled. The data were produced by immunoSEQ multiplex PCR, yet TCRdb's version contains in-frame clones alone and is incomplete. The top ten hold 2.5% to 3.5% of the sample, which has 130,000 or so clones, 70% to 90% seen once. V was cut by 6 bases and J by 8 bases, with 10 bases left in between. Germline V gene lookup returns CDR1 MNHEY and CDR2 SVGAGI. This CDR3 spans 12 amino acids. The clonotype comes from an adult who received the AZD1222 COVID-19 vaccine. Sequences were derived from peripheral blood, sampled 28 days after the second AZD1222 dose. The chain joins TRBV6-5 to TRBJ1-4; maybe TRBD1 (6 bases). The CDR3 reads CASSTDSEKLFF. Written as DNA, the CDR3 is TGTGCCAGCAGCACGGACAGCGAAAAACTGTTTTTT.